This is a list of T cell receptor beta chains from one sample in a study of blood T cell repertoires in COVID-19. Assay used: immunoSEQ multiplex PCR; TCRdb lists only in-frame clones, some missing. The data contain about 190,000 clones, around 80% of them singletons. The sequencing sample was made of peripheral blood. The receptor set was obtained from a man aged 60 to 75 with acute or convalescent COVID-19. The CDR3 runs from the conserved cysteine through the conserved F or W. D genes are given only for firm matches. Clone sizes are given selectively: once, few, many, or a class where the clone is expanded.

V: TRBV7-9; D: NA; size: NA; J: TRBJ2-7; CDR3: CASSLGQMREQYF; DNA: TGTGCCAGCAGCTTAGGACAGATGCGGGAGCAGTACTTC
V: TRBV3-1/TRBV3-2; D: NA; size: few; J: TRBJ2-3; CDR3: CASSHGGTRGDTQYF; DNA: TGTGCCAGCAGCCACGGCGGGACCCGAGGGGATACGCAGTATTTT
V: TRBV7-3; D: NA; size: NA; J: TRBJ1-2; CDR3: CASSLGDSTETNYGYTF; DNA: TGTGCCAGCAGCTTAGGGGATTCGACAGAGACTAACTATGGCTACACCTTC
V: TRBV18; D: TRBD1; size: NA; J: TRBJ1-2; CDR3: CASSPGQGVGGYTF; DNA: TGTGCCAGCTCACCCGGACAGGGGGTTGGGGGCTACACCTTC
V: TRBV5-4; D: NA; size: NA; J: TRBJ1-1; CDR3: CASSPSWVNTEAFF; DNA: TGTGCCAGCAGCCCTAGCTGGGTTAACACTGAAGCTTTCTTT
V: TRBV6-6; D: TRBD2; size: NA; J: TRBJ2-1; CDR3: CASSSPLTSGDNEQFF; DNA: TGTGCCAGCAGTTCCCCACTTACTAGCGGGGATAATGAGCAGTTCTTC
V: TRBV12-3/TRBV12-4; D: NA; size: once; J: TRBJ1-5; CDR3: CASSLTEDQPQHF; DNA: TGTGCCAGCAGTTTAACCGAGGATCAGCCCCAGCATTTT
V: TRBV9; D: NA; size: NA; J: TRBJ1-1; CDR3: CASSVVEFDTEAFF; DNA: TGTGCCAGCAGCGTAGTTGAGTTTGACACTGAAGCTTTCTTT
V: TRBV11-2; D: NA; size: NA; J: TRBJ2-1; CDR3: CASSSLSGYNEQFF; DNA: TGTGCCAGCAGCTCACTTAGCGGATACAATGAGCAGTTCTTC
V: TRBV6-5; D: TRBD1; size: NA; J: TRBJ2-3; CDR3: CASIRDRAEDTQYF; DNA: TGTGCCAGCATTAGGGACAGGGCGGAGGATACGCAGTATTTT
V: TRBV11-2; D: NA; size: NA; J: TRBJ2-5; CDR3: CASSLDTTQETQYF; DNA: TGTGCCAGCAGCTTAGACACTACTCAAGAGACCCAGTACTTC
V: TRBV2; D: NA; size: NA; J: TRBJ1-5; CDR3: CASSESGFGPQHF; DNA: TGTGCCAGCAGTGAATCAGGGTTTGGGCCCCAGCATTTT
V: TRBV23-1; D: NA; size: NA; J: TRBJ1-2; CDR3: CASSTGFGYTF; DNA: TGCGCCAGCAGTACAGGGTTCGGCTACACCTTC
V: TRBV7-9; D: TRBD1; size: NA; J: TRBJ1-6; CDR3: CASSLRQGANSPLHF; DNA: TGTGCCAGCAGCTTAAGACAGGGAGCAAATTCACCCCTCCACTTT
V: TRBV12-3/TRBV12-4; D: TRBD1; size: NA; J: TRBJ1-1; CDR3: CASSDRVDAFF; DNA: TGTGCCAGCAGTGACAGGGTCGACGCTTTCTTT
V: TRBV25-1; D: NA; size: once; J: TRBJ1-5; CDR3: CASRGSGSQPQHF; DNA: TGTGCCAGCAGGGGGTCAGGGTCACAGCCCCAGCATTTT
V: TRBV9; D: NA; size: NA; J: TRBJ2-2; CDR3: CASSVVAGAGELFF; DNA: TGTGCCAGCAGCGTAGTCGCAGGGGCCGGGGAGCTGTTTTTT
V: TRBV9; D: TRBD2; size: NA; J: TRBJ2-3; CDR3: CASGTSGRGDTQYF; DNA: TGTGCCAGTGGGACTAGCGGGAGAGGAGATACGCAGTATTTT
V: TRBV5-8; D: NA; size: once; J: TRBJ1-2; CDR3: CASSFYRDYGYTF; DNA: TGTGCCAGCAGCTTCTACAGAGACTATGGCTACACCTTC
V: TRBV5-4; D: NA; size: once; J: TRBJ2-7; CDR3: CASSLSGYEQYF; DNA: TGTGCCAGCAGCTTGAGCGGCTACGAGCAGTACTTC
V: TRBV10-1; D: TRBD2; size: NA; J: TRBJ2-2; CDR3: CASSGSLAGGDINTGELFF; DNA: TGCGCCAGCAGCGGATCACTAGCGGGAGGGGACATAAACACCGGGGAGCTGTTTTTT
V: TRBV10-1; D: TRBD1; size: NA; J: TRBJ2-7; CDR3: CASSDGWTGSYEQYF; DNA: TGCGCCAGCAGTGACGGGTGGACAGGATCCTACGAGCAGTACTTC
V: TRBV27; D: TRBD2; size: NA; J: TRBJ2-3; CDR3: CASSYSGRRTDTQYF; DNA: TGTGCCAGCAGTTACAGCGGGAGACGCACAGATACGCAGTATTTT
V: TRBV6-5; D: TRBD1; size: NA; J: TRBJ2-1; CDR3: CASSSGQGFYNEQFF; DNA: TGTGCCAGCAGTTCGGGACAGGGGTTTTACAATGAGCAGTTCTTC
V: TRBV3-1/TRBV3-2; D: NA; size: NA; J: TRBJ2-1; CDR3: CASSQDEGLKYNEQFF; DNA: TGTGCCAGCAGCCAAGACGAGGGTCTTAAATACAATGAGCAGTTCTTC
V: TRBV24-1; D: TRBD2; size: NA; J: TRBJ2-2; CDR3: CATSDPPGGPNTGELFF; DNA: TGTGCCACCAGTGATCCTCCGGGAGGACCGAACACCGGGGAGCTGTTTTTT